This TCR beta chain derives from a study of radiotherapy plus CTLA-4 blockade in lung cancer. About the study: Overall, roughly 17% of patients showed an objective response, while 31% attained disease control.

Ipilimumab-mediated CTLA-4 blockade plus focal radiation was given to patients having chemo-refractory metastatic non-small-cell lung cancer. Study-wide results and caveats: Reports state that early shifts in blood T cell clones, with interferon-beta, best predicted response. TCR clones of tumor origin grew in blood after radiotherapy plus ipilimumab.

TCRdb's copy holds only in-frame clones and misses some; the assay was immunoSEQ multiplex PCR. The data contain 35,000 to 40,000 clones, 65% to 90% of them singletons. Remarks on this clone: Its target is not known.

CDR3 length: 12 residues. Per the germline V gene, CDR1 is SGHRS and CDR2 is YFSETQ. Trimming cost V 5 bases and J 4 bases, with 9 bases left between them. The sequence was obtained from a human donor with non-small cell lung cancer whose response to radiotherapy plus ipilimumab could not be evaluated. The material sequenced was peripheral blood, taken from a patient treated with radiotherapy plus ipilimumab. This chain uses TRBV5-1 with TRBJ2-5, with D perhaps matching TRBD2 (6 bases). CDR3 amino acids: CASSSGLETQYF. CDR3 DNA: TGCGCCAGCAGTAGCGGACTAGAGACCCAGTACTTC.